This T cell receptor beta chain came from a study of T cells in Graves' hyperthyroidism and ophthalmopathy. Amplification yielded TCR beta CDR3 regions, with RNA transcripts as the source. A set of HTBI primers served as the primers for a first-round RT-PCR of the TCR CDR3. A single record per CDR3 protein comes from TCRdb applying MiXCR to the multiplex PCR reads. The sample lists fewer than 750,000 distinct CDR3 sequences; around 45% were seen once. Study conclusions and caveats: Ophthalmopathy was identified by the model a median approximately 6.9 months ahead of onset. Peripheral blood also featured most of the thyroid clonotypes expanded above 0.001.

Regarding this clonotype: What it binds is unknown.

Germline CDR1 SGHVT, CDR2 SQSDAQ. CDR3 length equals 17 residues. The V segment lost 5 bases and the J segment 0 bases; nucleotides outside the gene matches: 9. V and J are TRBV7-4 and TRBJ2-5; 10 nucleotides line up with TRBD2. Sequences were obtained from peripheral blood or thyroid tissue (not recorded which). The source is a woman between 18 and 29 years old with Graves' hyperthyroidism. CDR3 amino acids: CASSPRTSGLYQETQYF. The CDR3 coding sequence is TGTGCCAGCAGCCCAAGGACTAGCGGACTGTACCAAGAGACCCAGTACTTC.